This TCR beta chain was captured in a study of cytomegalovirus exposure and HLA in healthy donors. Study conclusions and caveats: Productive status was seen about 87% or about 30% of the time for most TCR beta V segments in an earlier analysis.

In regard to this clone: Its antigen is unidentified. One end of the junction fails to match germline, which may point to a read error.

The CDR3 runs 16 residues. CDR1 is MGHRA and CDR2 is YSYEKL in the germline V gene. Primers included in the PCR were 60 Vbeta and 13 Jbeta primers. Sequenced by immunoSEQ multiplex PCR; TCRdb stores in-frame clones only, minus some. The sample contains some 96,000 clones, around four fifths of which appear only once. The sequenced material came from PBMCs. The V gene is TRBV4-1, the J gene TRBJ1-6, with 8 bases identical to TRBD1. This TCR came from a woman in her sixties or seventies in good health and CMV-seronegative. CDR3 in DNA: TGCACCAGCAGCCTTACAGGGGGTATCTCGGATTCACCCCTCCACTTT. Encoded protein: CTSSLTGGISDSPLHF.